These 28 T cell receptor beta chains were sequenced from one sample in a study of cytomegalovirus exposure and HLA in healthy donors. The PCR contained 60 Vbeta and 13 Jbeta primers. Here immunoSEQ multiplex PCR was the method, and the copy in TCRdb shows in-frame clones only, minus some. The sample contains hundreds of thousands of clones, roughly 80% of which appear only once. The source material was PBMCs. The receptor source for this set is a girl aged 2-10 years in good health and CMV-seronegative.

V is TRBV30 and J is TRBJ1-1, with a weak D call TRBD1 (5 bases). Deletions cut 1 base from V and 4 bases from J, with 13 bases between. Germline CDR1 is GTSNPN and CDR2 is SVGIG (reference sequence). The CDR3 is 14 residues long. CDR3 protein: CAWSDPGRVTEAFF. The DNA of the CDR3 is TGTGCCTGGAGTGACCCGGGCAGGGTCACTGAAGCTTTCTTT.

This clone turned up a few times. The J gene is TRBJ2-4, the V gene TRBV7-2; D is ambiguous. V gave up 1 base and J gave up 6 bases, with 10 bases separating them. The CDR3 consists of 14 residues. Germline loops: CDR1 SGHTA, CDR2 FQGNSA. The CDR3 bases are TGTGCCAGCAGCTTAGATTTACTATCAAACATTCAGTACTTC. Protein sequence: CASSLDLLSNIQYF.

This rearrangement joins TRBV10-3 to TRBJ2-2, with 7 nucleotides matching TRBD1. The trim removed 7 bases at V and 1 base at J, leaving 0 bases unmatched. The CDR3 contains 13 residues. From germline, CDR1 is ENHRY and CDR2 SYGVKD. The CDR3: CAITGGNTGELFF. The CDR3 DNA reads TGTGCCATCACAGGGGGGAACACCGGGGAGCTGTTTTTT.

This clone appeared a few times. Compared with germline, one end of the junction differs, possibly owing to a read error. The genes are TRBV7-9 and TRBJ1-4, with no clear D. The CDR3 is 12 residues long. Germline V CDR1 and CDR2: SEHNR, FQNEAQ (reference sequence). CDR3 DNA: TGTTCCAGCAGCTTAGAACGGGGAAAACTGTTTTTT. Its protein is CSSSLERGKLFF.

Regarding this clone: One end of the junction fails to match germline, which may point to a read error. Other DNA sequences in this sample translate to the same CDR3. V gene TRBV2 combines with J gene TRBJ2-5; D ambiguous. The CDR3 spans 12 residues. Germline CDR1 SNHLY, CDR2 FYNNEI. This CDR3 is CASSALKETQYF. The CDR3 bases are TGCGCCAGCAGTGCTCTTAAAGAGACCCAGTACTTC.

The CDR3 here is CASSSRPGTEAFF. The CDR3 nucleotides are TGCGCCAGCAGCTCCCGACCGGGGACTGAAGCTTTCTTT. The chain is built from TRBV5-1 and TRBJ1-1; no reliable D call. This CDR3 is 13 amino acids long. In germline, CDR1 is SGHRS, CDR2 YFSETQ. Trimming took off 3 bases at V and 5 bases at J, with 11 bases between the two ends.

This chain links TRBV10-3 with TRBJ1-5; tentative D call: TRBD1 (6 bases). Looked up from germline, CDR1 is ENHRY and CDR2 is SYGVKD. The CDR3 has 17 amino acids. The V end was cut by 10 bases, the J end by 0 bases, with 22 bases between. DNA for the CDR3: TGTGCCAACATACCAGTACAGGGTACCCATAGCAATCAGCCCCAGCATTTT. Its translation: CANIPVQGTHSNQPQHF.

This clone was picked up one time. This chain joins TRBV2 and TRBJ1-1; D remains unclear. This CDR3 contains 13 residues. Trimming took 5 bases from V and 4 from J, leaving 11 bases between them. Germline V gives CDR1 SNHLY, CDR2 FYNNEI. The chain's CDR3 is CASSPVPGTEAFF. Written as DNA, the CDR3 is TGTGCCAGCAGTCCAGTTCCGGGCACTGAAGCTTTCTTT. Full variable domain (outside the CDR3, taken from reference TRBV2 and TRBJ1-1): EPEVTQTPSHQVTQMGQEVILRCVPISNHLYFYWYRQILGQKVEFLVSFYNNEISEKSEIFDDQFSVERPDGSNFTLKIRSTKLEDSAMYFCASSPVPGTEAFFGQGTRLTVV.

The chain links TRBV10-3 to TRBJ1-6; a possible D gene is TRBD1 (6 bases). This CDR3 comprises 14 residues. The germline CDR1 and CDR2 sequences are ENHRY and SYGVKD. Trimming pared 1 base from V and 7 bases from J, leaving 8 bases between. Here the CDR3 reads CAISEYRENSPLHF. The CDR3 DNA reads as TGTGCCATCAGTGAGTACAGGGAAAATTCACCCCTCCACTTT.

On this clone: The junction shows a germline mismatch at one end, possibly a read error. Other DNA variants within this sample encode the same CDR3. The chain employs TRBV30 and TRBJ2-7; D is uncertain. The length of the CDR3 is 11 residues. CDR1 GTSNPN and CDR2 SVGIG come from the germline V gene (reference sequence). CDR3 bases: TGCGCCTGGAGTGCCACCTACGAGCAGTACTTC. Residues: CAWSATYEQYF.

The rearrangement uses TRBV9 and TRBJ2-1; 8 bases align to TRBD1. Germline values: CDR1 SGDLS, CDR2 YYNGEE. The CDR3 contains 15 residues. V trimming: 1 base; J trimming: 8 bases; junction bases outside the gene matches: 8. Here the CDR3 reads CASSVLGQGLDEQFF. CDR3 nucleotides: TGTGCCAGCAGCGTACTCGGACAGGGCTTGGATGAGCAGTTCTTC.

This clone was picked up a small number of times. The chain uses TRBV7-9 and TRBJ1-5; D uncertain. This CDR3 comprises 13 residues. Between the trimmed V and J ends, which lost 5 bases and 3 bases, there was a span of 8 bases. The germline V gene has CDR1 SEHNR and CDR2 FQNEAQ (reference sequence). CDR3 sequence: CASSRNNNQPQHF. The CDR3 coding sequence is TGTGCCAGCAGCCGAAACAACAATCAGCCCCAGCATTTT.

The chain is built from TRBV7-2 and TRBJ2-5; 10 bases match TRBD2. This CDR3 has 15 amino acids. V lost 5 bases and J lost 1; bases outside the gene matches: 4. Germline V gene sequence: CDR1 SGHTA, CDR2 FQGNSA. This chain's CDR3 is CASSVSGGSQETQYF. CDR3 nucleotides: TGTGCCAGCAGCGTTAGCGGGGGGAGCCAAGAGACCCAGTACTTC.

This chain links TRBV10-3 with TRBJ2-7; D is unresolved. There are 14 residues in the CDR3. Trimming pared 4 bases from V and 6 bases from J, leaving 16 bases between. Per germline, CDR1 ENHRY and CDR2 SYGVKD. The CDR3 region is CAISGVVAASEQYF. The CDR3 DNA sequence: TGTGCCATCAGTGGGGTAGTCGCAGCTAGCGAGCAGTACTTC.

This clone showed up just once. The chain joins TRBV7-9 to TRBJ2-3; unclear D gene. The CDR3 contains 13 residues. The germline CDR1 and CDR2 sequences are SEHNR and FQNEAQ (reference sequence). V lost 0 bases, J lost 3 bases, and 4 bases lay in between. The CDR3, as DNA: TGTGCCAGCAGCTTAGCGGAGACAGATACGCAGTATTTT. This codes for CASSLAETDTQYF.

The J gene is TRBJ2-5, the V gene TRBV29-1; D ambiguous. Trimming stripped 4 bases from V and 5 bases from J, with 5 bases between. The CDR3 covers 10 residues. Germline CDR1 is SQVTM and CDR2 is ANQGSEA. CDR3 bases: TGCAGCGTTGTCATGGAGACCCAGTACTTC. Its protein is CSVVMETQYF.

In this sample, this clone turned up once. The rearrangement links TRBV5-1 to TRBJ1-2, with 8 nucleotides matching TRBD1. The germline V gene has CDR1 SGHRS and CDR2 YFSETQ. This CDR3 region has 15 residues. V was clipped by 4 bases and J by 3 bases; unmatched bases: 8. The CDR3: CASSPVQGGYYGYTF. The CDR3, as DNA: TGCGCCAGCAGCCCGGTACAGGGGGGATACTATGGCTACACCTTC.

The chain couples TRBV11-3 to TRBJ1-6, with 7 bases matching TRBD1. The length of the CDR3 is 14 residues. V dropped 4 bases and J dropped 7; count of bases not matched to a gene: 4. The germline V gene has CDR1 SGHNT and CDR2 YENEEA. Here the CDR3 reads CASSSGTANSPLHF. For the CDR3, the DNA is TGTGCCAGCAGCTCAGGGACAGCAAATTCACCCCTCCACTTT. The variable domain in full, completed from reference TRBV11-3 and TRBJ1-6, reads EAGVVQSPRYKIIEKKQPVAFWCNPISGHNTLYWYLQNLGQGPELLIRYENEEAVDDSQLPKDRFSAERLKGVDSTLKIQPAELGDSAVYLCASSSGTANSPLHFGNGTRLTVT.

The V gene is TRBV13, the J gene TRBJ2-7; 9 bases are a match to TRBD2. The CDR3 has 15 amino acids. CDR1 is PRHDT, CDR2 FYEKMQ, per germline (reference sequence). V was pared by 6 bases and J by 2 bases, with 8 bases of the junction left unmatched. This CDR3 reads CASRLRAGGPYEQYF. The CDR3 DNA is TGTGCCAGCAGGCTTCGCGCGGGGGGGCCCTACGAGCAGTACTTC.

The chain's CDR3 is CASSAPDRAQSQPQHF. In nucleotides, the CDR3 is TGTGCCAGCAGTGCGCCCGACAGGGCTCAAAGTCAGCCCCAGCATTTT. V gene TRBV6-1 combines with J gene TRBJ1-5, with 7 bases that match TRBD1. V lost 4 bases, J lost 6 bases, and 12 bases stayed unmatched. Germline V gene sequence: CDR1 MNHNS, CDR2 SASEGT. The CDR3 runs 16 residues.

The V call is TRBV4-1, the J call TRBJ2-5, with TRBD2 matching 15 bases. Trimming cost V 6 bases and J 4 bases; bases outside gene matches: 12. CDR3 length equals 18 residues. CDR1 is MGHRA and CDR2 is YSYEKL in the germline V gene. CDR3 residues: CASSHQGGLAGGRETQYF. The CDR3 DNA reads as TGCGCCAGCAGTCACCAAGGCGGACTAGCGGGGGGGCGAGAGACCCAGTACTTC.

This clone was observed once. The rearrangement links TRBV2 to TRBJ1-5, with 7 bases aligning to TRBD1. Germline lookup yields CDR1 SNHLY and CDR2 FYNNEI. The V segment lost 5 bases and the J segment 7 bases; nucleotides outside the gene matches: 5. The CDR3 is made up of 13 amino acids. CDR3 sequence (DNA): TGTGCCAGCAGTAACGACAGGGACCAGCCCCAGCATTTT. As protein: CASSNDRDQPQHF.

This clone turned up a few times. The genes are TRBV4-1 and TRBJ1-2, with no clear D. Germline assignment: CDR1 MGHRA and CDR2 YSYEKL. There are 14 residues in the CDR3. The ends were cut back, 0 bases at V and 5 bases at J, with 10 bases in the middle. CDR3 nucleotides: TGCGCCAGCAGCCAAGATGCACATTCTTATGGCTACACCTTC. This sequence encodes CASSQDAHSYGYTF.

The chain is built from TRBV15 and TRBJ2-2; D perhaps matches TRBD1 (5 bases). Trimming removed 0 bases at V and 4 bases at J, with 12 bases between. Germline lookup yields CDR1 LNHNV and CDR2 YYDKDF (reference sequence). This CDR3 has 16 residues. This chain's CDR3 is CATSRDGARATGELFF. DNA for the CDR3: TGTGCCACCAGCAGAGATGGGGCCAGGGCCACCGGGGAGCTGTTTTTT.

This chain uses TRBV4-1 with TRBJ2-2, with a tentative D call TRBD2 (6 bases). Between the trimmed V and J ends, which lost 1 base and 0 bases, there was a span of 18 bases. CDR1 is MGHRA and CDR2 is YSYEKL in the germline V gene. The CDR3 covers 19 residues. CDR3 bases: TGCGCCAGCAGCCAAGTTTTGCTTAAGGCGGGGACGAACACCGGGGAGCTGTTTTTT. Its translation is CASSQVLLKAGTNTGELFF.

The rearrangement links TRBV2 to TRBJ2-5; D possibly corresponds to TRBD1 (5 bases). The assigned J gene may be wrong: the sequence end matches TRBJ2-7 better. Germline CDR1 SNHLY, CDR2 FYNNEI. The CDR3 contains 14 residues. In DNA, the CDR3 is TGTGCCAGCAGTGAAGCCCAGGGTGCCCACGAGCAGTACTTC. This codes for CASSEAQGAHEQYF.

The chain couples TRBV4-2 to TRBJ2-5; tentative D call: TRBD2 (6 bases). CDR1 and CDR2 (germline): LGHNA, YNFKEQ. This CDR3 comprises 16 residues. Trimming shortened V by 1 base and J by 0 bases, and 12 bases separated the two germline ends. In nucleotides, the CDR3 is TGTGCCAGCAGCCAAGTTCCTAGCGAGTACCAAGAGACCCAGTACTTC. The encoded protein is CASSQVPSEYQETQYF.

This clone was found once. Other DNA sequences of this sample code for an identical CDR3. The chain employs TRBV12-5 and TRBJ1-4; no definite D call. Deletions cut 5 bases from V and 12 bases from J, with 10 bases between. The CDR3 contains 11 residues. Per the germline V gene, CDR1 is LGHNT and CDR2 is FRNRAP. The CDR3 spells CASGLGRELFF. Here the CDR3 DNA reads TGTGCTAGTGGTCTAGGGAGGGAACTGTTTTTT.